Listed here is a single T cell receptor (beta chain). The antigen is undetermined. This sample's treatment: some 19 received Ad26.COV2.S at low or high dose, single or two shots; 5 received placebo; per-sample allocation not given. Day 63 after the first injection of vaccine or placebo was the sampling time. An Ad26 vector was used to express Wuhan-strain SARS-CoV-2 spike as the vaccine. These data belong to a study of Ad26.COV2.S vaccination and SARS-CoV-2 variants. Background on the study: Enrollment placed the donor in the COV1001 Ad26.COV2.S trial arm. Participants got Ad26.COV2.S intramuscularly, once or twice 56 days apart.

Germline V lookup: CDR1 MNHEY, CDR2 SMNVEV (reference sequence). Trimming stripped 4 bases from V and 1 base from J, with 14 bases between. The CDR3 consists of 16 residues. Study-wide results and limits: Vaccine recipients and placebo recipients showed similar non-spike TCR breadth.

The protocol was immunoSEQ multiplex PCR, while the TCRdb copy is restricted to in-frame clones and leaves out a portion. The data contain 300,000 to 400,000 clones, about 88% of them singletons. Source: peripheral blood, taken in a trial of Ad26.COV2.S vaccine versus placebo. The chain couples TRBV27 to TRBJ2-1; tentatively, D is TRBD1 (5 bases). The sequence derives from a person between 18 and 65 years old who received the Ad26.COV2.S COVID-19 vaccine or a placebo. CDR3 loop: CASSSRQTQSYNEQFF. The DNA for the CDR3 is TGTGCCAGCAGTTCCCGACAGACGCAATCCTACAATGAGCAGTTCTTC.